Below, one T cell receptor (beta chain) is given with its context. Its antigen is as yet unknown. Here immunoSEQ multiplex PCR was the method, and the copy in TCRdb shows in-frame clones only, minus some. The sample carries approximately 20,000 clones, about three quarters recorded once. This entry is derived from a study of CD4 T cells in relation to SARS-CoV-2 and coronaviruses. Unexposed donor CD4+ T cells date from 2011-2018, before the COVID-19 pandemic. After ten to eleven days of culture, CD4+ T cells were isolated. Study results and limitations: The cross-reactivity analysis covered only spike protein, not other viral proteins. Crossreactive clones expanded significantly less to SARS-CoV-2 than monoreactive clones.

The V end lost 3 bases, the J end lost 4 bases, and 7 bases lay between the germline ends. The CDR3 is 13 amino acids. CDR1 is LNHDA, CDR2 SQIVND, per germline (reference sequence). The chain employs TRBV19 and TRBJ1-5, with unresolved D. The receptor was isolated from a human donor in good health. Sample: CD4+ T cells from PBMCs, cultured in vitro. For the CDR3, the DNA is TGTGCCAGTAGTATGGGGAAAAATCAGCCCCAGCATTTT. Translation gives CASSMGKNQPQHF.